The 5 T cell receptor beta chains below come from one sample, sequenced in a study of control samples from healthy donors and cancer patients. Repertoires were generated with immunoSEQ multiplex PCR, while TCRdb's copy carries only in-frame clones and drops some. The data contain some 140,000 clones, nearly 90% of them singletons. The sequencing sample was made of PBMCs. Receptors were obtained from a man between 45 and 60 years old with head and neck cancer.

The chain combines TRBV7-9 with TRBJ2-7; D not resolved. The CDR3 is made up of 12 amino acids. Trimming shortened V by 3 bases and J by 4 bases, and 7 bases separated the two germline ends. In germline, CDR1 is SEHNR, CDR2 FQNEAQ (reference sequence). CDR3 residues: CASSFVDYEQYF. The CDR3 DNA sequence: TGTGCCAGCAGCTTCGTTGATTACGAGCAGTACTTC.

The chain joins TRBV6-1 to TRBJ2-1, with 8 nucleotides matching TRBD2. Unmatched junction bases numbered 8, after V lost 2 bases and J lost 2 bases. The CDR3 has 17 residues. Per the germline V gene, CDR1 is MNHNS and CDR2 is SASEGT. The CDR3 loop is CASSERTSGRAYNEQFF. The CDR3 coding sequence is TGTGCCAGCAGTGAAAGAACCTCCGGGAGGGCCTACAATGAGCAGTTCTTC.

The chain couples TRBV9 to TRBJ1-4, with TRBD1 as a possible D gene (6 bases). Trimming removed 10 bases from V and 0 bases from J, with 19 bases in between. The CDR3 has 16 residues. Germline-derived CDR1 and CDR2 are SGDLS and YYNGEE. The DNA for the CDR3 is TGTGCCCGCGGTCCGGGGGGGCGGGCAACTAATGAAAAACTGTTTTTT. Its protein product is CARGPGGRATNEKLFF.

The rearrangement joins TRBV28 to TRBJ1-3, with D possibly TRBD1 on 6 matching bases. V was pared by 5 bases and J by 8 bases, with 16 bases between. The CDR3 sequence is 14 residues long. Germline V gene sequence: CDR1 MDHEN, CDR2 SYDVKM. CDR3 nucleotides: TGTGCCAGCAGTACCGGAACAGGGACGTACACCATATATTTT. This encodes CASSTGTGTYTIYF.

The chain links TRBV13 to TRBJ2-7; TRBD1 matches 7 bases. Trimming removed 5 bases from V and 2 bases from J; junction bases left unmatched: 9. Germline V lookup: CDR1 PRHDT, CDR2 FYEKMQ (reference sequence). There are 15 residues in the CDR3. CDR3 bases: TGTGCCAGCAGCACGTTCCAGGGGGACACCTACGAGCAGTACTTC. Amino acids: CASSTFQGDTYEQYF. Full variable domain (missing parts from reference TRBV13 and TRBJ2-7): AAGVIQSPRHLIKEKRETATLKCYPIPRHDTVYWYQQGPGQDPQFLISFYEKMQSDKGSIPDRFSAQQFSDYHSELNMSSLELGDSALYFCASSTFQGDTYEQYFGPGTRLTVT.